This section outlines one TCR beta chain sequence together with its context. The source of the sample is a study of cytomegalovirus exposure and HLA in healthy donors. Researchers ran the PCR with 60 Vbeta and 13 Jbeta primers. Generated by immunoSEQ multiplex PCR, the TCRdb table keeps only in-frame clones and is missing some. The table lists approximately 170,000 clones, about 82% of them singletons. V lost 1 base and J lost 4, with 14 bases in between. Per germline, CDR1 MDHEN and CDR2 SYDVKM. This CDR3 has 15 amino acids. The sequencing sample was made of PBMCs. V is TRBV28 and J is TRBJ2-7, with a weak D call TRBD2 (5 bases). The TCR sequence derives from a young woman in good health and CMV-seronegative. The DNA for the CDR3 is TGTGCCAGCAGTTTATTAGGTGGACTTCTTTACGAGCAGTACTTC. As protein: CASSLLGGLLYEQYF.